The 25 T cell receptor beta chains presented below share a single source sample, sequenced in a study of blood T cell repertoires in COVID-19. Repertoires were generated with immunoSEQ multiplex PCR, while TCRdb's copy carries only in-frame clones and drops some. The top ten hold roughly 4.2% of the sample, which has under 350,000 clones, 86% seen once. Input material: PBMCs or T cells enriched from blood (not recorded which). The receptors come from a woman aged 40 to 50 with acute COVID-19.

This chain connects TRBV19 to TRBJ1-1, with 8 positions matching TRBD1. This CDR3 region has 14 residues. J gave up 0 bases and V 7 bases, and 4 bases lay outside the gene matches. Germline CDR1 LNHDA, CDR2 SQIVND (reference sequence). The CDR3 loop reads CASTRTGLNTEAFF. The CDR3 coding sequence is TGTGCCAGTACTAGGACAGGGCTGAACACTGAAGCTTTCTTT. Together with reference TRBV19 and TRBJ1-1, the CDR3 gives the full variable domain: DGGITQSPKYLFRKEGQNVTLSCEQNLNHDAMYWYRQDPGQGLRLIYYSQIVNDFQKGDIAEGYSVSREKKESFPLTVTSAQKNPTAFYLCASTRTGLNTEAFFGQGTRLTVV.

This clone was picked up a small number of times. Mismatch with germline at one junction end may stem from a read error. This sequence joins TRBV11-2 and TRBJ2-7; 7 bases agree with TRBD1. CDR1 is SGHAT, CDR2 FQNNGV, per germline. This CDR3 is 14 amino acids long. The CDR3 reads CASNLWDSPYEQYF. The CDR3 coding sequence is TGTGCCAGCAACTTATGGGACAGCCCCTACGAGCAGTACTTC. Full variable domain (missing parts from reference TRBV11-2 and TRBJ2-7): EAGVAQSPRYKIIEKRQSVAFWCNPISGHATLYWYQQILGQGPKLLIQFQNNGVVDDSQLPKDRFSAERLKGVDSTLKIQPAKLEDSAVYLCASNLWDSPYEQYFGPGTRLTVT.

This chain connects TRBV19 to TRBJ1-5, with D tentatively TRBD1 (6 bases). V was cut by 3 bases and J by 2 bases, with 11 bases left in between. CDR3 size: 15 residues. CDR1 LNHDA and CDR2 SQIVND come from the germline V gene (reference sequence). CDR3 loop: CASSIGGPGNQPQHF. In DNA form, the CDR3 reads TGTGCCAGTAGTATCGGGGGGCCCGGCAATCAGCCCCAGCATTTT.

The chain employs TRBV15 and TRBJ2-1, with D perhaps TRBD1 (6 bases). Trimming removed 1 base from V and 5 bases from J, with 18 bases in between. This CDR3 contains 17 residues. Per the germline V gene, CDR1 is LNHNV and CDR2 is YYDKDF (reference sequence). For the CDR3, the DNA is TGTGCCACCAGCAGAGCCCAGGGGTCGATATTTAACAATGAGCAGTTCTTC. It codes for CATSRAQGSIFNNEQFF.

This chain connects TRBV9 to TRBJ2-2; 13 bases align to TRBD2. Germline trimming cut 4 bases from V and 7 bases from J; bases unmatched to any gene: 13. Germline lookup yields CDR1 SGDLS and CDR2 YYNGEE. The length of the CDR3 is 18 residues. CDR3 sequence: CASSPQGLAGNPSGELFF. CDR3 nucleotide sequence: TGTGCCAGCAGCCCCCAGGGACTAGCGGGAAATCCGAGCGGGGAGCTGTTTTTT. The full variable domain, its missing parts supplied by reference TRBV9 and TRBJ2-2, is DSGVTQTPKHLITATGQRVTLRCSPRSGDLSVYWYQQSLDQGLQFLIQYYNGEERAKGNILERFSAQQFPDLHSELNLSSLELGDSALYFCASSPQGLAGNPSGELFFGEGSRLTVL.

This clone was observed a few times. This chain links TRBV11-2 with TRBJ1-1; 9 bases align to TRBD1. Germline CDR1 SGHAT, CDR2 FQNNGV. This CDR3 comprises 15 residues. After removal of 5 bases from V and 5 bases from J, the junction contained 9 bases not matched to a gene. The DNA of the CDR3 is TGTGCCAGCAGCCCAAAGACAGGGGGGTGGACTGAAGCTTTCTTT. Translating it yields CASSPKTGGWTEAFF.

The J gene is TRBJ1-1, the V gene TRBV7-2; D might be TRBD1 (6 bases). V was cut by 5 bases and J by 0 bases, with 10 bases left in between. The CDR3 runs 14 residues. Germline V gives CDR1 SGHTA, CDR2 FQGNSA. CDR3 amino acids: CASSRTVMNTEAFF. In DNA form, the CDR3 reads TGTGCCAGCAGCCGGACAGTTATGAACACTGAAGCTTTCTTT.

The chain links TRBV20-1 to TRBJ1-5, with 10 nucleotides matching TRBD1. Germline CDR1 is DFQATT and CDR2 is SNEGSKA (reference sequence). The CDR3 loop spans 17 amino acids. V lost 3 bases, J lost 2 bases, and 10 bases stayed unmatched. The CDR3 reads CSASRDRGYFGNQPQHF. Written as DNA, the CDR3 is TGCAGTGCTAGTCGGGACAGGGGATATTTTGGCAATCAGCCCCAGCATTTT.

This chain joins TRBV5-1 and TRBJ2-7; 16 bases align to TRBD2. Germline CDR1 is SGHRS and CDR2 is YFSETQ. The V and J ends lost 0 bases and 4 bases, in that order; junction bases with no gene match: 10. This CDR3 is built from 19 residues. The CDR3 bases are TGCGCCAGCAGCTTGGCCGGGACTAGCGGGAGGGCCGTTGTATACGAGCAGTACTTC. It translates to CASSLAGTSGRAVVYEQYF.

The sample holds a few counts of this clone. V gene TRBV7-2 combines with J gene TRBJ1-2, with D tentatively TRBD1 (6 bases). This CDR3 region has 12 residues. The germline V gene has CDR1 SGHTA and CDR2 FQGNSA. V lost 8 bases, J lost 8 bases, and 15 bases lay in between. The CDR3 region has the DNA TGTGCCAGCGCCCGGGGGGCGTGGGGCTACACCTTC. It encodes CASARGAWGYTF.

The rearrangement uses TRBV6-2 or TRBV6-3 and TRBJ2-5; a weak D match, TRBD2 (5 bases). From germline, CDR1 is MNHEY and CDR2 SVGEGT. CDR3 length: 14 residues. The ends were cut back, 4 bases at V and 2 bases at J, with 11 bases in the middle. CDR3 sequence reads: CASSLARIQETQYF. In nucleotides, the CDR3 is TGTGCCAGCAGTTTAGCGCGCATACAAGAGACCCAGTACTTC.

The V call is TRBV7-2, the J call TRBJ1-6; 7 nucleotides line up with TRBD1. Germline V CDR1 and CDR2: SGHTA, FQGNSA. J gave up 5 bases and V 1 base, and 8 bases lay outside the gene matches. CDR3 length equals 17 residues. Written as DNA, the CDR3 is TGTGCCAGCAGCTTAGGGGTCACAGGGGCCGATAATTCACCCCTCCACTTT. Amino acid sequence: CASSLGVTGADNSPLHF.

The gene calls are TRBV7-2 and TRBJ2-1; TRBD1 might be the D (5 bases). The CDR3 loop spans 16 amino acids. Germline-derived CDR1 and CDR2 are SGHTA and FQGNSA. Trimming took off 0 bases at V and 7 bases at J, with 16 bases between the two ends. CDR3 loop: CASSLAGHLGGNEQFF. Written as DNA, the CDR3 is TGTGCCAGCAGCTTAGCAGGACACCTAGGCGGTAATGAGCAGTTCTTC.

This clone came up once. The J gene is TRBJ2-1, the V gene TRBV5-1; TRBD2 is a possible D gene (5 bases). V shed 4 bases and J shed 4 bases, with 18 bases lying between them. The CDR3 is made up of 16 amino acids. CDR1 is SGHRS, CDR2 YFSETQ, per germline. This CDR3 reads CASSPGGGYQYNEQFF. For the CDR3, the DNA is TGCGCCAGCAGCCCCGGAGGTGGGTACCAGTACAATGAGCAGTTCTTC.

V usage is TRBV6-5 and J usage is TRBJ2-3; TRBD2 is a possible D gene (6 bases). The V and J ends lost 5 bases and 8 bases respectively, with 11 bases between them. Germline V gene lookup returns CDR1 MNHEY and CDR2 SVGAGI. This CDR3 has 12 residues. CDR3 sequence: CASSNAGITQYF. CDR3 coding DNA: TGTGCCAGCAGTAACGCGGGGATTACGCAGTATTTT.

V gene TRBV5-8 combines with J gene TRBJ2-7; TRBD1 might be the D (5 bases). The CDR3 sequence is 15 residues long. The V end lost 4 bases, the J end lost 2 bases, and 16 bases lay between the germline ends. In germline, CDR1 is SGHTS, CDR2 YDEGEE. Here the CDR3 DNA reads TGTGCCAGCAGCCTCCTCGGGTCAGGGCCCTACGAGCAGTACTTC. As protein: CASSLLGSGPYEQYF.

The genes are TRBV24-1 and TRBJ1-2, with TRBD1 identical over 7 bases. Germline-derived CDR1 and CDR2 are KGHDR and SFDVKD. Trimming cost V 4 bases and J 7 bases; bases outside gene matches: 14. This CDR3 contains 16 residues. Here the CDR3 reads CATSEGGGQVSGGYTF. CDR3 coding DNA: TGTGCCACCAGTGAAGGAGGGGGCCAAGTGTCGGGTGGCTACACCTTC.

The chain is built from TRBV9 and TRBJ1-1; D unresolved. This CDR3 is 15 amino acids long. Germline CDR1 is SGDLS and CDR2 is YYNGEE. V was shortened by 2 bases and J by 3 bases, with 14 bases between the two germline ends. The DNA of the CDR3 is TGTGCCAGCAGCGTCGGGTCCTCGACGGACACTGAAGCTTTCTTT. This sequence encodes CASSVGSSTDTEAFF.

A single count supports this clone. The chain uses TRBV7-9 and TRBJ1-1, with a possible D match to TRBD1 (6 bases). The germline V and J ends were trimmed by 2 bases and 0 bases, with 16 bases remaining between them. This CDR3 contains 17 residues. CDR1 and CDR2 from the germline V gene are SEHNR and FQNEAQ (reference sequence). This CDR3 reads CASSLRGVGDMNTEAFF. The CDR3, as DNA: TGTGCCAGCAGCTTAAGGGGCGTGGGGGACATGAACACTGAAGCTTTCTTT.

This sequence joins TRBV2 and TRBJ2-2, with TRBD2 identical over 9 bases. The V and J ends lost 7 bases and 5 bases, in that order; junction bases with no gene match: 5. Germline V gene lookup returns CDR1 SNHLY and CDR2 FYNNEI. This CDR3 is built from 14 residues. DNA for the CDR3: TGTGCCAGCATAGCGGGAGTAGGGACCGGGGAGCTGTTTTTT. Its protein is CASIAGVGTGELFF.

This chain uses TRBV9 with TRBJ2-5; possible D gene TRBD2, 6 bases. Germline CDR1 is SGDLS and CDR2 is YYNGEE. V shed 4 bases and J shed 1 base, with 17 bases lying between them. This CDR3 comprises 16 residues. In DNA form, the CDR3 reads TGTGCCAGCAGCCCCCTAGCGTTGTGGGGCCAAGAGACCCAGTACTTC. This codes for CASSPLALWGQETQYF.

The chain employs TRBV11-3 and TRBJ2-3; D possibly corresponds to TRBD2 (5 bases). CDR3 length: 15 amino acids. The V end lost 3 bases, the J end lost 2 bases, and 12 bases lay between the germline ends. Per the germline V gene, CDR1 is SGHNT and CDR2 is YENEEA. This chain's CDR3 is CASSLSTGYTDTQYF. The CDR3 DNA follows: TGTGCCAGCAGCTTGAGTACGGGGTACACAGATACGCAGTATTTT.

This chain joins TRBV5-6 and TRBJ2-7; 7 positions agree with TRBD2. Germline-derived CDR1 and CDR2 are SGHDT and YYEEEE. This CDR3 has 15 residues. Losses at the gene ends were 3 bases for V and 3 bases for J; bases not matched to a gene: 9. The DNA of the CDR3 is TGTGCCAGCAGCTCTAAACAAAGCGGGGACTACGAGCAGTACTTC. Encoded protein: CASSSKQSGDYEQYF.

Of note for this clone: One end of the junction fails to match germline, which may point to a read error. The chain uses TRBV7-7 and TRBJ2-7, with TRBD1 matching over 9 bases. CDR1 SSHAT and CDR2 FNYEAQ come from the germline V gene (reference sequence). The CDR3 spans 14 residues. The CDR3 loop is CASSPGTGSYEQYF. The CDR3, as DNA: TGTGCTAGCAGCCCCGGGACAGGGAGCTACGAGCAGTACTTC.

The chain joins TRBV3-1 (or the pseudogene TRBV3-2) to TRBJ1-4, with 9 bases lining up with TRBD1. The CDR3 contains 16 residues. With 0 bases clipped from V and 8 bases from J, the junction kept 7 bases outside the gene matches. Per the germline V gene, CDR1 is LGHDT and CDR2 is YNNKEL (reference sequence). The CDR3 protein is CASSQDPGTGNEKLFF. The CDR3 region has the DNA TGTGCCAGCAGCCAAGACCCCGGGACAGGGAACGAAAAACTGTTTTTT.